This T cell receptor beta chain was recovered during a study of CD8 T cells in ankylosing spondylitis. Trimming left V 4 bases short and J 2 bases short, with 11 bases between. Germline V gene sequence: CDR1 MNHEY, CDR2 SVGAGI. The CDR3 sequence is 14 residues long. TCRdb reprocessed the 5' RACE reads with MiXCR, giving one entry per CDR3 protein. The sample records some 150,000 distinct CDR3 sequences, approximately 10% being singletons. Whole-study results and caveats: Disease-linked clones displayed a CD8+ phenotype and appeared relatively rarely in peripheral blood.

This clonotype showed up many times. Its antigen remains unknown. Sequenced: blood, either unsorted or a sorted T cell fraction (not recorded which). The chain has TRBV6-5 and TRBJ1-1, with D possibly TRBD1 on 5 matching bases. The sequence was collected from a female donor with ankylosing spondylitis or in good health (not recorded which). CDR3 sequence: CASSSQGPNTEAFF. As DNA, the CDR3 is TGTGCCAGCAGTTCCCAGGGCCCTAACACTGAAGCTTTCTTT.